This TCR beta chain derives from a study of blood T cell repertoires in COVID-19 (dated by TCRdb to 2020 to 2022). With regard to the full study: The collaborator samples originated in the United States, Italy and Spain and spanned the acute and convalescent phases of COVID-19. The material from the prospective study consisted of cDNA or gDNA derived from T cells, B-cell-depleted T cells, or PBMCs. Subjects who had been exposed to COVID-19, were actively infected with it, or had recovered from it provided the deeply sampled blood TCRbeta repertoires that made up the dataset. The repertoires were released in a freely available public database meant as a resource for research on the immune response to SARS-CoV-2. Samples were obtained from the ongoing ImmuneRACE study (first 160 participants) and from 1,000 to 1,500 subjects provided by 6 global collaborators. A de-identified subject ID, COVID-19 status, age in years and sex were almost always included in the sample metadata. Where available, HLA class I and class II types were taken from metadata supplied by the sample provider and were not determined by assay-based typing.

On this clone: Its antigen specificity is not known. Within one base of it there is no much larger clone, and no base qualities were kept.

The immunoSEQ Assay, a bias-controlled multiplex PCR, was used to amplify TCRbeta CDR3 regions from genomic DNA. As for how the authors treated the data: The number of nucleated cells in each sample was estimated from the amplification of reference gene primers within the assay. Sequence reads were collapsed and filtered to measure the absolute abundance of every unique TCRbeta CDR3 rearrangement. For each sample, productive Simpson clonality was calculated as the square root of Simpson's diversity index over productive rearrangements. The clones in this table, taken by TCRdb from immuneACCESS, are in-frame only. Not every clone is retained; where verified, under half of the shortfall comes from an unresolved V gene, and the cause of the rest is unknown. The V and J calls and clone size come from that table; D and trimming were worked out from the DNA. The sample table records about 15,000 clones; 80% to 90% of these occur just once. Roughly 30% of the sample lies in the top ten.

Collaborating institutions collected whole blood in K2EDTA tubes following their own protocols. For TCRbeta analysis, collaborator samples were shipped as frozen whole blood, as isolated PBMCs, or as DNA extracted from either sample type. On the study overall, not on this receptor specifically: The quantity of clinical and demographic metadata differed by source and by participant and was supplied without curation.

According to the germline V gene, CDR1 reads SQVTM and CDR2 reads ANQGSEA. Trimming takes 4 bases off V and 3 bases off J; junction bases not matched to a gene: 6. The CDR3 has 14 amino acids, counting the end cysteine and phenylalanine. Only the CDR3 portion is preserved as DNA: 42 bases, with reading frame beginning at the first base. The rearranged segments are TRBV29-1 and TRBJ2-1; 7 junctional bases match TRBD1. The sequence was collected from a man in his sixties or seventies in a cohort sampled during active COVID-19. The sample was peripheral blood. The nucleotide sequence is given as TGCAGCGTTGTTAGATCAGGGGGCTACAATGAGCAGTTCTTC. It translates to CSVVRSGGYNEQFF.